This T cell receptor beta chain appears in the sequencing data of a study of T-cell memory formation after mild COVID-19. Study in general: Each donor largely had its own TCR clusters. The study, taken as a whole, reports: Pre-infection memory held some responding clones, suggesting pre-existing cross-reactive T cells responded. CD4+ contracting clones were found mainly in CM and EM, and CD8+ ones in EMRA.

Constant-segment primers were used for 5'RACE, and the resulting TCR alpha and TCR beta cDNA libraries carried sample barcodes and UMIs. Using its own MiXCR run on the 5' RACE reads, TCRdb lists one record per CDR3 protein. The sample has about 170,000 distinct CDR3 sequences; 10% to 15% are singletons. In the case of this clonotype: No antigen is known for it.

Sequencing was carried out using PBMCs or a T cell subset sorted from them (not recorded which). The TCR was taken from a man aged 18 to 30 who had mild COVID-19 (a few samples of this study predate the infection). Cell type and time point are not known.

The CDR3 DNA follows: TGTGCCAGCAGCATGACAGGGGGGTCTGGGGCCAACGTCCTGACTTTC. Protein: CASSMTGGSGANVLTF. The V call is TRBV7-3, the J call TRBJ2-6; TRBD1 agrees at 9 bases. The trim removed 5 bases at V and 1 base at J, leaving 3 bases unmatched. This CDR3 region has 16 residues. Germline V gives CDR1 SGHTA, CDR2 FQGTGA.